The 13 T cell receptor beta chains below were found in one sample sequenced in a study of blood T cells in healthy people across ages. Using a J-beta primer mix together with a sample-barcoded 5' primer, a second PCR was run for roughly 7 to 11 cycles. TCRdb re-called the 5' RACE reads through MiXCR, storing one row per CDR3 protein. The sample includes about 830,000 distinct CDR3 sequences, less than 80% of them seen just once. The sequencing sample was made of blood. The receptors derive from a man under 40 in good health.

As regards this clonotype: One end of the junction is discordant with germline, which a read error may explain. The genes are TRBV12-3 or TRBV12-4 and TRBJ2-1; 7 bases line up with TRBD1. The CDR3 covers 13 residues. CDR3 coding DNA: TGTGCCATCAGTTTAGACAGGGCCGATGAGCAGTTCTTC. As protein: CAISLDRADEQFF.

This clonotype appeared a single time. The chain has TRBV6-6 and TRBJ2-7; D not certain. Trimming left V 3 bases short and J 1 base short, with 10 bases between. The CDR3 has 14 residues. Germline CDR1 MNHNY, CDR2 SVGAGI (reference sequence). The CDR3 nucleotides are TGTGCCAGCAGTTATAGGCAGGTGTCCTACGAGCAGTACTTC. Protein sequence: CASSYRQVSYEQYF.

This rearrangement joins TRBV7-2 to TRBJ2-5, with a possible D match to TRBD1 (5 bases). There are 14 residues in the CDR3. V was clipped by 5 bases and J by 2 bases, with 12 bases between them. In germline, CDR1 is SGHTA, CDR2 FQGNSA. This CDR3 reads CASSARVSQETQYF. DNA for the CDR3: TGTGCCAGCAGCGCCAGGGTTTCGCAAGAGACCCAGTACTTC.

The chain carries TRBV7-9 and TRBJ2-7; a weak D match, TRBD1 (5 bases). Germline V gene data show CDR1 as SEHNR and CDR2 as FQNEAQ (reference sequence). This CDR3 region has 14 residues. Trimming removed 2 bases from V and 5 bases from J, with 13 bases in between. Here the CDR3 DNA reads TGTGCCAGCAGCTTAAGTAGACAGACCCACGAGCAGTACTTC. The encoded protein is CASSLSRQTHEQYF.

The DNA of the CDR3 is TGTGCCAGCAGTTCTGACAGGGGGCGAACTGAAGCTTTCTTT. Translating gives CASSSDRGRTEAFF. This chain links TRBV6-5 with TRBJ1-1, with 10 bases that match TRBD1. CDR1 is MNHEY and CDR2 is SVGAGI in the germline V gene. This CDR3 has 14 residues. With V trimmed by 4 bases and J by 5 bases, 4 bases remained unmatched.

The CDR3 here is CASSLDGTSGYEQYF. The CDR3 coding sequence is TGCGCCAGCAGCTTGGACGGGACCAGCGGTTACGAGCAGTACTTC. The chain couples TRBV5-1 to TRBJ2-5; possibly TRBD1 or TRBD2 for D (5 bases each). With the DNA end fitting TRBJ2-7 better, the J assignment may be wrong. Germline V lookup: CDR1 SGHRS, CDR2 YFSETQ. The CDR3 runs to 15 residues.

The chain couples TRBV20-1 to TRBJ2-1; D not resolved. The CDR3 covers 15 residues. Trimming shortened V by 0 bases and J by 1 base, and 10 bases separated the two germline ends. Per germline, CDR1 DFQATT and CDR2 SNEGSKA (reference sequence). CDR3 sequence: CSARDQAKSYNEQFF. The CDR3, as DNA: TGCAGTGCTAGAGATCAGGCTAAATCCTACAATGAGCAGTTCTTC.

The CDR3 region is CSAPQTSGQETQYF. The CDR3 bases are TGCAGCGCTCCGCAAACTAGCGGACAAGAGACCCAGTACTTC. The chain links TRBV29-1 to TRBJ2-5; 8 nucleotides align to TRBD2. The CDR3 covers 14 residues. V lost 7 bases and J lost 2; bases outside the gene matches: 9. Germline lookup yields CDR1 SQVTM and CDR2 ANQGSEA.

The rearrangement links TRBV4-1 to TRBJ1-2, with D hard to call. The CDR3 loop spans 14 amino acids. Germline CDR1 is MGHRA and CDR2 is YSYEKL. Trimming removed 4 bases from V and 4 bases from J, with 13 bases in between. The CDR3 spells CASSLPGVVYGYTF. The CDR3 nucleotides are TGCGCCAGCAGCCTACCAGGCGTTGTCTATGGCTACACCTTC.

To note about this clonotype: The junction and the germline gene differ at one end; a read error may be behind it. The chain has TRBV6-5 and TRBJ2-5, with D possibly matching TRBD2 (6 bases). The length of the CDR3 is 18 residues. Germline lookup yields CDR1 MNHEY and CDR2 SVGAGI. CDR3 sequence reads: CAGSYRGRAGPSQETQYF. The CDR3 DNA is TGTGCCGGCAGTTACCGGGGTAGGGCGGGGCCATCCCAAGAGACCCAGTACTTC.

This clonotype was counted between two and nine times. The rearrangement joins TRBV12-3 or TRBV12-4 to TRBJ1-6; the D is unclear. The CDR3 sequence is 13 residues long. V was cut by 6 bases and J by 9 bases, with 12 bases left in between. The CDR3 protein is CASSRSDFSPLHF. DNA for the CDR3: TGTGCCAGCAGCCGATCGGACTTTTCACCCCTCCACTTT.

V and J are TRBV21-1 and TRBJ2-1; the D segment call TRBD1 is taken from the table without a DNA check. TRBV21-1 is recorded as a pseudogene. This CDR3 spans 13 amino acids. The CDR3: CASSKRGRNEQFF. CDR3 in DNA: TGTGCCAGCAGCAAAAGGGGCCGAAATGAGCAGTTCTTC.

The rearrangement links TRBV6-5 to TRBJ1-2, with 12 nucleotides matching TRBD1. This CDR3 spans 15 amino acids. V lost 7 bases to trimming and J lost 1 base; unmatched junction nucleotides: 4. Germline lookup yields CDR1 MNHEY and CDR2 SVGAGI. CDR3 region: CASKGTGGYNYGYTF. CDR3 nucleotides: TGTGCCAGCAAGGGGACAGGGGGCTATAACTATGGCTACACCTTC.